This T cell receptor (beta chain) came from a study of shared clonotypes between healthy human individuals. On the study more broadly: The study used three CD4 naive, three CD4 memory, two CD8 naive and one CD8 memory plate per donor.

With V trimmed by 5 bases and J by 4 bases, 7 bases remained unmatched. In germline, CDR1 is SEHNR, CDR2 FQNEAQ (reference sequence). The CDR3 extends over 15 amino acids. TCRdb keeps only in-frame clones here, not all; method: immunoSEQ multiplex PCR. The sample carries 100,000 or so clones, 68% recorded once. The sequencing input was memory CD8+ T cells sorted from blood. Regarding subset: CD45RO+ cells pooled with CCR7-negative TemRA cells. This chain uses TRBV7-9 with TRBJ1-4; 7 nucleotides agree with TRBD1. This receptor was identified in a woman in her twenties or thirties in good health. As DNA, the CDR3 is TGTGCCAGCAGCCGAGGACAGGACCTTAATGAAAAACTGTTTTTT. Its translation is CASSRGQDLNEKLFF.